This T cell receptor beta chain was identified in a study of radiation and T cells in renal cell carcinoma. Study-wide points: From baseline, blood top tumor clonotypes peaked at 2 weeks post-radiation. No pretreatment tumor biopsies were available for baseline clonotypes.

Assay: immunoSEQ multiplex PCR; the TCRdb copy retains only in-frame clones and omits some. This repertoire shows some 81,000 clones, roughly nine tenths found once; its top ten account for nearly 6%. This clone showed up just once. Antigen specificity is unknown. The CDR3 length is 15 residues. CDR1 is SGDLS and CDR2 is YYNGEE in the germline V gene. V was trimmed by 0 bases and J by 8 bases, leaving 15 bases between them. Time point of the sample: blood 4 weeks post-SBRT, at nephrectomy. Regarding treatment: 15 Gy SBRT to primary tumor, nephrectomy 4 weeks later. Nephrectomy followed 15 Gy stereotactic body radiation by 4 weeks. After SBRT, blood was collected at 2 and 4 weeks, plus baseline.

This TCR was recovered from a woman between 65 and 79 years old with renal cell carcinoma. The source material was blood, sampled from a patient whose treatment included radiotherapy and nephrectomy. The chain joins TRBV9 to TRBJ2-1; D is tentatively TRBD1 or TRBD2 (5 bases each). CDR3 DNA sequence: TGTGCCAGCAGCGTAGGAGGGGCGGAGCGGTATGAGCAGTTCTTC. Translated, it gives CASSVGGAERYEQFF.